A selection of T cell receptor beta chains follows, all from one sample in a study of vaccination effects on CD4 cells after COVID-19. Clones were read by immunoSEQ multiplex PCR, and TCRdb kept only the in-frame ones, dropping some. The sample contains approximately 30,000 clones, 73% of which appear only once. The antigens for these receptors are not known. This specimen was CD4+ T cells from PBMCs cultured with HCoV-OC43 spike peptides, taken before COVID-19 vaccination. The receptor source for this set is a human donor who received a COVID-19 vaccine. Both conserved end residues are part of each CDR3. The order of the fields is J gene, D gene, V gene, clone size, CDR3 DNA, CDR3 protein. A D gene is named only where the DNA matches it firmly. Clone size is not always given. Where it is, it says once, few, many or a class for expanded clones.

j_call: TRBJ1-3
d_call: NA
v_call: TRBV6-2/TRBV6-3
clone_size: NA
cdr3_nt: TGTGCCAGCAGTCTCCGGGACAACACTGGAAACACCATATATTTT
cdr3_aa: CASSLRDNTGNTIYF

j_call: TRBJ1-1
d_call: NA
v_call: TRBV11-3
clone_size: few
cdr3_nt: TGTGCCAGCAGCTTAGGCGGTAAGAACACTGAAGCTTTCTTT
cdr3_aa: CASSLGGKNTEAFF

j_call: TRBJ1-3
d_call: NA
v_call: TRBV15
clone_size: NA
cdr3_nt: TGTGCCACCAGCAGAGAGGCGGACAGCTCTGGAAACACCATATATTTT
cdr3_aa: CATSREADSSGNTIYF

j_call: TRBJ2-7
d_call: TRBD1
v_call: TRBV6-2/TRBV6-3
clone_size: NA
cdr3_nt: TGTGCCAGCAGTCTACCGGGACAGGGACCCTACGAGCAGTACTTC
cdr3_aa: CASSLPGQGPYEQYF

j_call: TRBJ1-5
d_call: NA
v_call: TRBV6-5
clone_size: NA
cdr3_nt: TGTGCCAGCGGCGAGGGTCAGCCCCAGCATTTT
cdr3_aa: CASGEGQPQHF

j_call: TRBJ1-2
d_call: NA
v_call: TRBV6-4
clone_size: NA
cdr3_nt: TGTGCCAGCGAGTTGGGGCTTGGCTACACCTTC
cdr3_aa: CASELGLGYTF

j_call: TRBJ2-3
d_call: NA
v_call: TRBV6-6
clone_size: NA
cdr3_nt: TGTGCCAGCAGTTACTCACGAGGGAGCACAGATACGCAGTATTTT
cdr3_aa: CASSYSRGSTDTQYF

j_call: TRBJ2-1
d_call: NA
v_call: TRBV7-9
clone_size: NA
cdr3_nt: TGTGCCAGCACCCCACAAGAAGGGGGTTACAATGAGCAGTTCTTC
cdr3_aa: CASTPQEGGYNEQFF

j_call: TRBJ2-7
d_call: NA
v_call: TRBV21-1
clone_size: NA
cdr3_nt: TGTGCCAGCAGCAAGGTGCGGATAGGTCCCTACGAGCAGTACTTC
cdr3_aa: CASSKVRIGPYEQYF

j_call: TRBJ1-4
d_call: NA
v_call: TRBV10-3
clone_size: few
cdr3_nt: TGTGCCATCAGTGCTTCTCTATTAGGCCTCCTGTTTTTT
cdr3_aa: CAISASLLGLLFF

j_call: TRBJ2-3
d_call: NA
v_call: TRBV27
clone_size: NA
cdr3_nt: TGTGCCAGCAGTTTGGTGACAGGTAGCACAGATACGCAGTATTTT
cdr3_aa: CASSLVTGSTDTQYF

j_call: TRBJ2-7
d_call: NA
v_call: TRBV5-6
clone_size: NA
cdr3_nt: TGTGCCAGCAGCCTCATGAGGGGCGAGCAGTACTTC
cdr3_aa: CASSLMRGEQYF

j_call: TRBJ2-2
d_call: NA
v_call: TRBV5-1
clone_size: NA
cdr3_nt: TGCGCCAGCAGCTTGGGTTCCAGCACGTACACCGGGGAGCTGTTTTTT
cdr3_aa: CASSLGSSTYTGELFF

j_call: TRBJ2-3
d_call: NA
v_call: TRBV28
clone_size: once
cdr3_nt: TGTGCCAGCGAGGGGGGTGGGCCAGATACGCAGTATTTT
cdr3_aa: CASEGGGPDTQYF

j_call: TRBJ2-7
d_call: NA
v_call: TRBV3-1/TRBV3-2
clone_size: many
cdr3_nt: TGTGCCAGCAGCCAAGTTAGGGGGACCGAGCAGTACTTC
cdr3_aa: CASSQVRGTEQYF

j_call: TRBJ1-3
d_call: NA
v_call: TRBV5-1
clone_size: NA
cdr3_nt: TGCGCCAGCAGCTTGGAGCAGGGGTTCTCTGGAAACACCATATATTTT
cdr3_aa: CASSLEQGFSGNTIYF

j_call: TRBJ2-1
d_call: TRBD1
v_call: TRBV6-6
clone_size: few
cdr3_nt: TGTGCCAGCAGGAAAGGGACAGGGGCCTACAATGAGCAGTTCTTC
cdr3_aa: CASRKGTGAYNEQFF

j_call: TRBJ1-4
d_call: NA
v_call: TRBV12-3/TRBV12-4
clone_size: few
cdr3_nt: TGTGCCAGCAGTTCCTCCGGGACAAAAAAACTGTTTTTT
cdr3_aa: CASSSSGTKKLFF

j_call: TRBJ2-1
d_call: TRBD2
v_call: TRBV3-1/TRBV3-2
clone_size: NA
cdr3_nt: TGTGCCAGCAGCCAAGTTTTCGCTAGCGGGGATTCCTACAATGAGCAGTTCTTC
cdr3_aa: CASSQVFASGDSYNEQFF

j_call: TRBJ2-5
d_call: NA
v_call: TRBV6-1
clone_size: NA
cdr3_nt: TGTGCCAGCAGTGACGGGCTCGGGTGGGGGGAGACCCAGTACTTC
cdr3_aa: CASSDGLGWGETQYF

j_call: TRBJ2-1
d_call: TRBD1
v_call: TRBV6-5
clone_size: NA
cdr3_nt: TGTGCCAGCAGGCCCGGGACAGCCTACAATGAGCAGTTCTTC
cdr3_aa: CASRPGTAYNEQFF

j_call: TRBJ2-7
d_call: TRBD1
v_call: TRBV7-3
clone_size: NA
cdr3_nt: TGTGCCAGCAGCAAATTCCCCGGGACAGGGGGCGGAGAGCAGTACTTC
cdr3_aa: CASSKFPGTGGGEQYF

j_call: TRBJ2-7
d_call: TRBD2
v_call: TRBV6-2/TRBV6-3
clone_size: few
cdr3_nt: TGTGCCAGCAGTCCCCATAGCGGGGGGAATTACGAGCAGTACTTC
cdr3_aa: CASSPHSGGNYEQYF

j_call: TRBJ1-5
d_call: NA
v_call: TRBV19
clone_size: NA
cdr3_nt: TGTGCCAGCGGACTGGCTTGGGGACGTGGCAATCAGCCCCAGCATTTT
cdr3_aa: CASGLAWGRGNQPQHF

j_call: TRBJ1-2
d_call: NA
v_call: TRBV2
clone_size: NA
cdr3_nt: TGTGCCAGCAGTGAAGGAGGCGGGGGAGGCTATGGCTACACCTTC
cdr3_aa: CASSEGGGGGYGYTF

j_call: TRBJ2-1
d_call: NA
v_call: TRBV18
clone_size: NA
cdr3_nt: TGTGCCAGCTCACCACCGAGACTCACCTACAATGAGCAGTTCTTC
cdr3_aa: CASSPPRLTYNEQFF

j_call: TRBJ2-3
d_call: TRBD2
v_call: TRBV3-1/TRBV3-2
clone_size: NA
cdr3_nt: TGTGCCAGCAGCCGGACTAGCGGGGGTCCCACAGATACGCAGTATTTT
cdr3_aa: CASSRTSGGPTDTQYF

j_call: TRBJ1-1
d_call: TRBD1
v_call: TRBV7-6
clone_size: few
cdr3_nt: TGTGCCAGCAGCTTAGTCCCCCAGGGGGCTGGCACTGAAGCTTTCTTT
cdr3_aa: CASSLVPQGAGTEAFF

j_call: TRBJ1-1
d_call: NA
v_call: TRBV5-1
clone_size: NA
cdr3_nt: TGCGCCAGCAGCTTAGACAGCGTGAACACTGAAGCTTTCTTT
cdr3_aa: CASSLDSVNTEAFF

j_call: TRBJ1-2
d_call: TRBD1
v_call: TRBV6-2/TRBV6-3
clone_size: NA
cdr3_nt: TGTGCCAGCAGCGGGACAGCGCCTGGCTACACCTTC
cdr3_aa: CASSGTAPGYTF

j_call: TRBJ2-1
d_call: TRBD2
v_call: TRBV19
clone_size: NA
cdr3_nt: TGTGCCAGTACCCCGGCCGCGGGAGGGCCAGGTGAGCAGTTCTTC
cdr3_aa: CASTPAAGGPGEQFF

j_call: TRBJ1-2
d_call: NA
v_call: TRBV27
clone_size: few
cdr3_nt: TGTGCCAGCAGTCTTGCAGCTAACTATGGCTACACCTTC
cdr3_aa: CASSLAANYGYTF

j_call: TRBJ1-2
d_call: NA
v_call: TRBV7-2
clone_size: NA
cdr3_nt: TGTGCCAGCAGCCCCCAGACAGGACTTGCTAACTATGGCTACACCTTC
cdr3_aa: CASSPQTGLANYGYTF

j_call: TRBJ1-5
d_call: TRBD1
v_call: TRBV5-8
clone_size: few
cdr3_nt: TGTGCCAGCAGCCCCAGGCTCGGGACAGGGCATCAGCCCCAGCATTTT
cdr3_aa: CASSPRLGTGHQPQHF

j_call: TRBJ1-1
d_call: NA
v_call: TRBV5-1
clone_size: few
cdr3_nt: TGCGCCAGCAGCACTGGTATGCCTGAAGCTTTCTTT
cdr3_aa: CASSTGMPEAFF

j_call: TRBJ2-7
d_call: NA
v_call: TRBV19
clone_size: NA
cdr3_nt: TGTGCCAGTAGTATGGTCAGGGGAGGCCCCTACGAGCAGTACTTC
cdr3_aa: CASSMVRGGPYEQYF

j_call: TRBJ1-1
d_call: TRBD1
v_call: TRBV6-6
clone_size: NA
cdr3_nt: TGTGCCAGCAGTCTCAGGGGGCCTGCTGAAGCTTTCTTT
cdr3_aa: CASSLRGPAEAFF

j_call: TRBJ1-1
d_call: TRBD1
v_call: TRBV19
clone_size: NA
cdr3_nt: TGTGCCAGTAGTCCCCGGACAGGGAGTTCCACTGAAGCTTTCTTT
cdr3_aa: CASSPRTGSSTEAFF

j_call: TRBJ2-3
d_call: NA
v_call: TRBV15
clone_size: NA
cdr3_nt: TGTGCCACCAGCAGAGATCCTATGGGGGAGAGCACAGATACGCAGTATTTT
cdr3_aa: CATSRDPMGESTDTQYF

j_call: TRBJ1-5
d_call: NA
v_call: TRBV7-9
clone_size: NA
cdr3_nt: TGTGCCAGCAGCTTAGAAATCGGCCTGGGGATTAGCAATCAGCCCCAGCATTTT
cdr3_aa: CASSLEIGLGISNQPQHF

j_call: TRBJ1-3
d_call: NA
v_call: TRBV9
clone_size: NA
cdr3_nt: TGTGCCAGCACCCGGACGGGGAGCTCTGGAAACACCATATATTTT
cdr3_aa: CASTRTGSSGNTIYF

j_call: TRBJ1-4
d_call: TRBD1
v_call: TRBV19
clone_size: NA
cdr3_nt: TGTGCCAGTAGCAGTCCACCAGGGGGAAGAAATGAAAAACTGTTTTTT
cdr3_aa: CASSSPPGGRNEKLFF

j_call: TRBJ1-5
d_call: TRBD1
v_call: TRBV27
clone_size: NA
cdr3_nt: TGTGCCAGCAGTCCGACAGGGTGGGGGTTTAGCAATCAGCCCCAGCATTTT
cdr3_aa: CASSPTGWGFSNQPQHF